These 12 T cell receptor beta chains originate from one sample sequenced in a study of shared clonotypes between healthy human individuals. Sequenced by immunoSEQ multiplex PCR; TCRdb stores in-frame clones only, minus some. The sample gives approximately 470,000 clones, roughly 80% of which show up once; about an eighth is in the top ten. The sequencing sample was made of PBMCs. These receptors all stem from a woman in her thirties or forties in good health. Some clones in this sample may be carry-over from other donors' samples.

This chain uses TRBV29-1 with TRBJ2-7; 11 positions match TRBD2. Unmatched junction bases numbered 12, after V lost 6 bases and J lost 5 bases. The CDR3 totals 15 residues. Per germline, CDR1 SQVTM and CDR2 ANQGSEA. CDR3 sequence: CSVVRLAGGEDEQYF. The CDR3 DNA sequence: TGCAGCGTAGTCAGGCTAGCGGGAGGTGAGGACGAGCAGTACTTC.

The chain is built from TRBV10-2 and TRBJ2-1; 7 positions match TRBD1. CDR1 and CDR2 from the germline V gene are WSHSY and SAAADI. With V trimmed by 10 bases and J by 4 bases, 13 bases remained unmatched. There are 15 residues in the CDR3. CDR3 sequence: CATEGDQQGYNEQFF. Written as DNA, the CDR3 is TGCGCCACAGAGGGGGACCAACAGGGGTACAATGAGCAGTTCTTC.

This CDR3 reads CATHDRGNEKLFF. The CDR3, as DNA: TGTGCCACTCACGACAGGGGAAATGAAAAACTGTTTTTT. The V call is TRBV6-5, the J call TRBJ1-4; 8 bases fit TRBD1. CDR1 and CDR2 from the germline V gene are MNHEY and SVGAGI. J lost 5 bases, V lost 10 bases, and 6 bases had no gene match. The CDR3 is 13 residues long.

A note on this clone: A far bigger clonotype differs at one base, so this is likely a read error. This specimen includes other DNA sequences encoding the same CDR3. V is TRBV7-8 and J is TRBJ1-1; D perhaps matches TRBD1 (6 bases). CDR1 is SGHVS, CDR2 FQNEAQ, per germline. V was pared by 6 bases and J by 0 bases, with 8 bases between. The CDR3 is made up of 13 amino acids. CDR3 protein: CASSGQLNTEAFF. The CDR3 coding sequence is TGTGCCAGCAGTGGACAGCTGAACACTGAAGCTTTCTTT. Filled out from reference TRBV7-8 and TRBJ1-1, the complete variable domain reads GAGVSQSPRYKVAKRGQDVALRCDPISGHVSLFWYQQALGQGPEFLTYFQNEAQLDKSGLPSDRFFAERPEGSVSTLKIQRTQQEDSAVYLCASSGQLNTEAFFGQGTRLTVV.

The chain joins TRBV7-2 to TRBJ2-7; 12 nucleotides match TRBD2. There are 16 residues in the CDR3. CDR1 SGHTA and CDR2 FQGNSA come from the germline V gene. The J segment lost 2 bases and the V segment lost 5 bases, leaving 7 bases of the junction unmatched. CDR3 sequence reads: CASSPDRTSGTYEQYF. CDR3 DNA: TGTGCCAGCAGCCCAGACCGGACTAGCGGGACCTACGAGCAGTACTTC.

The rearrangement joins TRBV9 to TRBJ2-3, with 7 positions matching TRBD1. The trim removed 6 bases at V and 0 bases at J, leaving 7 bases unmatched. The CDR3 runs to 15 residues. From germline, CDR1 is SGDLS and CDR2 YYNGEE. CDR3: CASNQWGQSTDTQYF. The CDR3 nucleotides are TGTGCCAGCAATCAGTGGGGACAGAGCACAGATACGCAGTATTTT.

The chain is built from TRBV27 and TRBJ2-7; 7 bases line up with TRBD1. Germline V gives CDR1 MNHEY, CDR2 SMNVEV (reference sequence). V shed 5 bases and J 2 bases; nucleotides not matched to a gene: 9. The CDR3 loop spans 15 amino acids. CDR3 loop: CASSDLGDSTYEQYF. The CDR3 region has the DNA TGTGCCAGCAGTGACCTCGGGGACAGCACCTACGAGCAGTACTTC.

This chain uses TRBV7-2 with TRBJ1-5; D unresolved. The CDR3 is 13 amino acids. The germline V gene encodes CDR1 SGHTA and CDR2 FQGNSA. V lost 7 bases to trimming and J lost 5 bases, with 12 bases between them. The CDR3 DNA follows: TGTGCCAGCACCCCGAGTAGGGATCAGCCCCAGCATTTT. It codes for CASTPSRDQPQHF.

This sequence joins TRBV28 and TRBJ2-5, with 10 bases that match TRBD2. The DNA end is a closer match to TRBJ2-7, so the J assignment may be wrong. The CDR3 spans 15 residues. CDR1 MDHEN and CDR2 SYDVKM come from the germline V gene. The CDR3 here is CATRPGLAGDYEQYF. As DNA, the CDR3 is TGTGCCACCAGGCCGGGGCTAGCGGGAGACTACGAGCAGTACTTC.

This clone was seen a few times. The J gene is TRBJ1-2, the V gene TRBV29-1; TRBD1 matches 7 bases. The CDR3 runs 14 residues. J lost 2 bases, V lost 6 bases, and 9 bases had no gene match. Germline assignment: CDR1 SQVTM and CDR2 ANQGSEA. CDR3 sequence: CSVNPSDRNYGYTF. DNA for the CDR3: TGCAGCGTCAACCCCTCGGACAGGAACTATGGCTACACCTTC.

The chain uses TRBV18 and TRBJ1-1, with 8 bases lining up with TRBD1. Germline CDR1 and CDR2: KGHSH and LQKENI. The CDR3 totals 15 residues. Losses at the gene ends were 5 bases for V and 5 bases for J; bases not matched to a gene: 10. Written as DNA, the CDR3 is TGTGCCAGCTCAGAGGAAGGGACAGGAGGAACTGAAGCTTTCTTT. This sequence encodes CASSEEGTGGTEAFF.

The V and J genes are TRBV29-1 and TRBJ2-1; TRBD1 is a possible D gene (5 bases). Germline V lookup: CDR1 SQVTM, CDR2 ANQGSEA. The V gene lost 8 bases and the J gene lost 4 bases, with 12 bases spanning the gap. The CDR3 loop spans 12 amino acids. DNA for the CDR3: TGCAGCACCCCGGACACGTACAATGAGCAGTTCTTC. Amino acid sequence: CSTPDTYNEQFF.